This record looks at one T cell receptor (beta chain) sequence and its context. What it binds is not known. Sequencing was performed with immunoSEQ multiplex PCR; in TCRdb, only in-frame clones are kept and a portion is missing. The table has 80,000 or so clones, 88% seen once. These data are taken from a study of T cell responses to AZD1222 COVID-19 vaccine. In germline, CDR1 is LNHNV, CDR2 YYDKDF (reference sequence). V lost 5 bases and J lost 2; bases outside the gene matches: 11. The CDR3 totals 18 residues. Overall study results and limits: Spike-wide vaccine-associated CD4 TCRs dominated at 160-218 and 743-854. Baseline seropositives among AZD1222 recipients totaled only five or six.

This sequence originates from an adult in good health. This specimen consisted of peripheral blood, obtained on day 0 of MenACWY control vaccination. This chain connects TRBV15 to TRBJ2-1, with 11 bases that match TRBD2. DNA of the CDR3: TGTGCCACCAGCCCCCGGGACGGGACTAGCGGAGCCTACAATGAGCAGTTCTTC. This sequence encodes CATSPRDGTSGAYNEQFF.